This is a list of T cell receptor beta chains from one sample in a study of T cell responses to AZD1222 COVID-19 vaccine. Profiling relied on immunoSEQ multiplex PCR, and the TCRdb table lists in-frame clones only, not all of them. The profile shows about 180,000 clones, around 88% of them singletons. Sequencing used peripheral blood, obtained on day 0 of AZD1222 vaccination. All receptors derive from an adult in good health. Both conserved end residues are part of each CDR3. A D gene is named only where the DNA matches it firmly. Clone size is given for some rows only: seen once, a few or many times, or a class if the clone is expanded.

V gene	CDR3 length	D gene	clone size	J gene	CDR3 protein	CDR3 DNA
TRBV30	16	.	.	TRBJ2-3	CAWSDKWRSFTDTQYF	TGTGCCTGGAGTGATAAATGGCGATCGTTCACAGATACGCAGTATTTT
TRBV7-3	13	.	.	TRBJ1-1	CASSYSRTSEAFF	TGTGCCAGCAGCTACTCCCGGACAAGTGAAGCTTTCTTT
TRBV11-2	14	.	once	TRBJ2-7	CASSLDQWGYEQYF	TGTGCCAGCAGCTTAGATCAGTGGGGCTACGAGCAGTACTTC
TRBV4-3	14	.	.	TRBJ2-7	CASSESRLSGEQYF	TGCGCCAGCAGCGAGTCGAGGTTAAGTGGCGAGCAGTACTTC
TRBV29-1	12	.	.	TRBJ2-7	CSASDLRDEPYF	TGCAGCGCCTCAGACCTCCGGGATGAGCCGTACTTC
TRBV10-3	14	TRBD1	.	TRBJ2-7	CAISERDRDYEQYF	TGTGCCATCAGTGAAAGGGACAGGGACTACGAGCAGTACTTC
TRBV25-1	13	.	.	TRBJ2-3	CASSGAGTDTQYF	TGTGCCAGCAGTGGGGCTGGCACAGATACGCAGTATTTT
TRBV7-8	15	TRBD1	.	TRBJ2-7	CASSLEQGVSYEQYF	TGTGCCAGCAGCTTAGAACAGGGGGTCTCCTACGAGCAGTACTTC
TRBV15	14	.	.	TRBJ1-5	CATSRAQGFQPQHF	TGTGCCACCAGCAGAGCCCAGGGTTTCCAGCCCCAGCATTTT
TRBV12-5	18	.	.	TRBJ2-1	CASGGPGPNHPAYNEQFF	TGTGCTAGTGGTGGCCCAGGACCCAATCATCCGGCCTACAATGAGCAGTTCTTC
TRBV6-1	15	TRBD1	.	TRBJ1-1	CASSEAGTGYTEAFF	TGTGCCAGCAGTGAGGCCGGGACAGGATACACTGAAGCTTTCTTT
TRBV9	14	.	.	TRBJ2-7	CASSVALGPYEQYF	TGTGCCAGCAGCGTAGCCCTGGGCCCCTACGAGCAGTACTTC
TRBV7-2	16	.	few	TRBJ1-2	CASSLVGQGGTYGYTF	TGTGCCAGCAGCTTAGTAGGGCAGGGAGGAACCTATGGCTACACCTTC
TRBV7-8	16	.	few	TRBJ1-1	CASSSGSAGTNTEAFF	TGTGCCAGCAGCTCCGGGAGCGCGGGGACGAACACTGAAGCTTTCTTT
TRBV3-1/TRBV3-2	15	.	.	TRBJ2-2	CASSQGGLVSGELFF	TGTGCCAGCAGCCAAGGGGGGCTAGTTTCCGGGGAGCTGTTTTTT
TRBV19	15	.	.	TRBJ2-3	CASSIAGPLTDTQYF	TGTGCCAGTAGTATCGCAGGGCCCCTCACAGATACGCAGTATTTT
TRBV5-1	15	.	.	TRBJ2-2	CASSRGQPNTGELFF	TGCGCCAGCAGCCGAGGACAGCCTAACACCGGGGAGCTGTTTTTT
TRBV18	12	.	.	TRBJ2-7	CASSLGSYEQYF	TGTGCCAGCTCATTAGGCTCCTACGAGCAGTACTTC
TRBV4-2	16	TRBD1	.	TRBJ2-3	CASSQAGQGLRDTQYF	TGTGCCAGCAGCCAAGCGGGACAGGGTCTGCGGGATACGCAGTATTTT
TRBV9	16	.	.	TRBJ2-3	CASSLRGVEGTDTQYF	TGTGCCAGCAGCCTCCGAGGGGTGGAGGGCACAGATACGCAGTATTTT
TRBV2	13	.	.	TRBJ1-2	CASETGINYGYTF	TGTGCCAGCGAGACAGGCATTAACTATGGCTACACCTTC
TRBV27	14	.	.	TRBJ2-3	CASSSRRGSDTQYF	TGTGCCAGCAGTTCACGTCGGGGCTCAGATACGCAGTATTTT
TRBV2	11	.	once	TRBJ2-7	CASSEEYEQYF	TGTGCCAGCAGTGAAGAATACGAGCAGTACTTC
TRBV19	14	TRBD1	few	TRBJ1-5	CASDRGLGNQPQHF	TGTGCCAGTGATAGGGGGCTTGGCAATCAGCCCCAGCATTTT
TRBV6-5	14	.	.	TRBJ2-7	CASSYGSYSNEQYF	TGTGCCAGCAGTTATGGTTCCTACTCTAACGAGCAGTACTTC
TRBV6-2/TRBV6-3	12	.	.	TRBJ2-3	CASSYRADTQYF	TGTGCCAGCAGTTACCGGGCCGATACGCAGTATTTT
TRBV7-3	15	.	.	TRBJ1-1	CASSLDGTVNTEAFF	TGTGCCAGCAGCTTGGACGGAACCGTGAACACTGAAGCTTTCTTT
TRBV5-5	16	TRBD1	.	TRBJ2-5	CASSLGPGQGEETQYF	TGTGCCAGCAGCTTAGGTCCCGGACAGGGGGAAGAGACCCAGTACTTC
TRBV6-5	15	.	.	TRBJ1-5	CASRLDGDSNQPQHF	TGTGCCAGCAGACTTGACGGGGATAGCAATCAGCCCCAGCATTTT
TRBV5-1	16	TRBD2	.	TRBJ2-3	CASSLPAGVPTDTQYF	TGCGCCAGCAGCTTACCAGCGGGGGTACCTACAGATACGCAGTATTTT
TRBV9	15	.	.	TRBJ2-1	CASSGRQDPYNEQFF	TGTGCCAGCAGCGGACGGCAGGATCCCTACAATGAGCAGTTCTTC
TRBV4-3	15	.	.	TRBJ2-1	CASSQGRGPYNEQFF	TGCGCCAGCAGCCAAGGCCGGGGGCCTTACAATGAGCAGTTCTTC
TRBV12-3/TRBV12-4	13	TRBD1	few	TRBJ1-2	CASSYTGVLGYTF	TGTGCCAGCAGTTACACAGGGGTCCTTGGCTACACCTTC
TRBV9	15	.	few	TRBJ2-7	CASSVDLGRAYEQYF	TGTGCCAGCAGCGTAGATCTCGGACGGGCCTACGAGCAGTACTTC
TRBV28	12	.	.	TRBJ1-5	CASSFLGQPQHF	TGTGCCAGCAGTTTCCTTGGGCAGCCCCAGCATTTT
TRBV18	15	.	few	TRBJ1-3	CASSPEGSSGNTIYF	TGTGCCAGCTCACCAGAGGGGTCCTCTGGAAACACCATATATTTT
TRBV2	15	.	.	TRBJ1-1	CASSESGTMNTEAFF	TGTGCCAGCAGTGAATCAGGGACCATGAACACTGAAGCTTTCTTT
TRBV5-1	15	TRBD2	.	TRBJ2-1	CASSLDPRGANEQFF	TGCGCCAGCAGCTTGGATCCGCGGGGGGCCAATGAGCAGTTCTTC
TRBV19	13	.	.	TRBJ1-2	CASRGDVNYGYTF	TGTGCCAGCCGGGGGGATGTCAACTATGGCTACACCTTC
TRBV18	15	TRBD1	.	TRBJ2-2	CASSSGTGVTGELFF	TGTGCCAGCTCGTCCGGGACAGGGGTCACCGGGGAGCTGTTTTTT
TRBV5-1	14	TRBD1	.	TRBJ1-4	CASSLPGGNEKLFF	TGCGCCAGCAGCTTGCCAGGGGGTAATGAAAAACTGTTTTTT
TRBV5-4	15	.	.	TRBJ1-6	CASSLADGSSSPLHF	TGTGCCAGCAGCTTGGCCGACGGTTCATCTTCACCCCTCCACTTT
TRBV7-3	15	TRBD2	.	TRBJ2-3	CASSLRGGATDTQYF	TGTGCCAGCAGCTTAAGGGGGGGAGCCACAGATACGCAGTATTTT
TRBV5-6	15	.	.	TRBJ1-3	CASSLPGWAGNTIYF	TGTGCCAGCAGCCTTCCAGGGTGGGCTGGAAACACCATATATTTT
TRBV2	11	.	.	TRBJ1-4	CASGRLEKLFF	TGTGCCAGCGGTCGCCTTGAAAAACTGTTTTTT
TRBV7-3	13	.	.	TRBJ2-3	CASSLTGADTQYF	TGTGCCAGCAGCTTAACGGGGGCGGATACGCAGTATTTT
TRBV4-2	14	.	.	TRBJ1-5	CASSTEGLSQPQHF	TGTGCCAGCAGCACCGAGGGGCTCAGTCAGCCCCAGCATTTT
TRBV7-2	14	.	once	TRBJ2-2	CASSFGRGTGELFF	TGTGCCAGCAGCTTCGGCAGGGGCACCGGGGAGCTGTTTTTT
TRBV29-1	12	.	.	TRBJ2-7	CSVEGRGGEQYF	TGCAGCGTTGAAGGGCGAGGGGGCGAGCAGTACTTC
TRBV27	13	.	.	TRBJ1-6	CASMRTENSPLHF	TGTGCCAGCATGAGGACAGAAAATTCACCCCTCCACTTT
TRBV12-3/TRBV12-4	13	TRBD1	once	TRBJ1-5	CASRGQGNQPQHF	TGTGCCAGCAGAGGACAGGGCAATCAGCCCCAGCATTTT
TRBV7-8	15	.	few	TRBJ1-2	CASSLAGKASGGYTF	TGTGCCAGCAGCTTAGCCGGAAAGGCCTCGGGTGGCTACACCTTC
TRBV4-1	12	.	.	TRBJ1-2	CASSQVGDGYTF	TGCGCCAGCAGCCAAGTCGGCGATGGCTACACCTTC
TRBV3-1/TRBV3-2	14	TRBD2	.	TRBJ2-3	CASSRLAGADTQYF	TGTGCCAGCAGCCGATTAGCGGGGGCAGATACGCAGTATTTT
TRBV30	15	TRBD1	.	TRBJ2-2	CASQKQGANTGELFF	TGTGCCTCACAAAAACAGGGGGCGAACACCGGGGAGCTGTTTTTT
TRBV28	14	.	.	TRBJ1-3	CASRSGLSGNTIYF	TGTGCCAGCAGATCAGGGCTCTCTGGAAACACCATATATTTT
TRBV21-1	14	.	.	TRBJ2-2	CASTRDRLTGELFF	TGTGCCAGCACCCGGGACAGGCTCACCGGGGAGCTGTTTTTT